These 23 T cell receptor beta chains originate from one sample sequenced in a study of post-analysis software for immune sequencing data. Findings and limits, study-wide: When patients were compared with controls, five TRBV segments were more frequent, TRBV5-6, TRBV5-1 and TRBV20-1 among them.

The library was made from cDNA and included unique molecular identifiers. TCRdb independently ran MiXCR on the PCR reads; one entry per CDR3 protein. The sample includes 350,000 to 500,000 distinct CDR3 sequences, less than 40% of them seen just once. These receptors' antigens are unknown. The sequenced sample consisted of blood. These TCRs come from a girl aged 2-15 years with multiple sclerosis.

This clonotype occurred a few times. The V gene is TRBV4-3, the J gene TRBJ2-1, with TRBD2 matching over 9 bases. The germline V gene encodes CDR1 LGHNA and CDR2 YSLEER. V trimming: 0 bases; J trimming: 3 bases; junction bases outside the gene matches: 9. The CDR3 length is 18 residues. The CDR3 DNA sequence: TGCGCCAGCAGCCAAGATGTTATCTTAGCGGGAGACTACAATGAGCAGTTCTTC. Encoded protein: CASSQDVILAGDYNEQFF.

V usage is TRBV7-2 and J usage is TRBJ1-6, with 7 nucleotides matching TRBD1. Germline V gives CDR1 SGHTA, CDR2 FQGNSA. J was trimmed by 10 bases and V by 4 bases; bases with no gene match: 10. The CDR3 loop spans 15 amino acids. In DNA, the CDR3 is TGTGCCAGCAGCTCATCGGGGACAGCAGGATCACCCCTCCACTTT. It yields the protein CASSSSGTAGSPLHF.

This sequence joins TRBV7-9 and TRBJ2-3, with D possibly being TRBD2 (6 bases). Per germline, CDR1 SEHNR and CDR2 FQNEAQ (reference sequence). The CDR3 loop spans 17 amino acids. V gave up 2 bases and J gave up 4 bases, with 19 bases separating them. The CDR3 nucleotides are TGTGCCAGCAGCTTATGGGGGGACTTACCAAGTTCAGATACGCAGTATTTT. This encodes CASSLWGDLPSSDTQYF.

The chain joins TRBV5-1 to TRBJ2-1, with 10 bases matching TRBD2. This CDR3 is 17 amino acids long. Germline values: CDR1 SGHRS, CDR2 YFSETQ. J was trimmed by 0 bases and V by 0 bases; bases with no gene match: 3. CDR3 region: CASSLAPSGSSYNEQFF. The CDR3 nucleotides read TGCGCCAGCAGCTTGGCCCCTAGCGGGAGCTCCTACAATGAGCAGTTCTTC. Based on the CDR3 plus reference TRBV5-1 and TRBJ2-1, the full variable domain is KAGVTQTPRYLIKTRGQQVTLSCSPISGHRSVSWYQQTPGQGLQFLFEYFSETQRNKGNFPGRFSGRQFSNSRSEMNVSTLELGDSALYLCASSLAPSGSSYNEQFFGPGTRLTVL.

The chain carries TRBV6-1 and TRBJ2-7; possibly TRBD1 or TRBD2 for D (5 bases each). Trimming pared 11 bases from V and 2 bases from J, leaving 16 bases between. Germline V lookup: CDR1 MNHNS, CDR2 SASEGT. The CDR3 extends over 13 amino acids. CDR3 residues: CAVGGEGPYEQYF. CDR3 coding DNA: TGTGCCGTCGGCGGAGAGGGACCCTACGAGCAGTACTTC.

V gene TRBV4-3 combines with J gene TRBJ2-1, with D possibly being TRBD1 (5 bases). CDR3 size: 16 residues. Trimming cost V 0 bases and J 0 bases, with 9 bases left between them. Germline values: CDR1 LGHNA, CDR2 YSLEER. For the CDR3, the DNA is TGCGCCAGCAGCCAAGATCACAGGTTCTCCTACAATGAGCAGTTCTTC. It yields the protein CASSQDHRFSYNEQFF.

This clonotype was seen a handful of times. V gene TRBV20-1 combines with J gene TRBJ2-1, with TRBD2 matching over 7 bases. Trimming removed 6 bases from V and 6 bases from J; junction bases left unmatched: 14. CDR1 DFQATT and CDR2 SNEGSKA come from the germline V gene (reference sequence). The CDR3 extends over 15 amino acids. DNA for the CDR3: TGCAGTGCCCAAAGGCAGGGAGGGCCCCCCAATGAGCAGTTCTTC. Its protein is CSAQRQGGPPNEQFF.

The chain is built from TRBV20-1 and TRBJ2-3, with D possibly being TRBD1 or TRBD2 (5 bases each). The V and J ends lost 5 bases and 2 bases respectively, with 11 bases between them. The germline V gene encodes CDR1 DFQATT and CDR2 SNEGSKA (reference sequence). The CDR3 totals 13 residues. In DNA form, the CDR3 reads TGCAGTGCTGGGGACCGGGCCACAGATACGCAGTATTTT. As protein: CSAGDRATDTQYF.

The chain joins TRBV20-1 to TRBJ2-7; 7 bases fit TRBD2. The CDR3 has 13 amino acids. V trimming: 4 bases; J trimming: 2 bases; junction bases outside the gene matches: 5. Germline assignment: CDR1 DFQATT and CDR2 SNEGSKA (reference sequence). CDR3 nucleotide sequence: TGCAGTGCTACGTCTAGCGGAGCCTACGAGCAGTACTTC. Translation: CSATSSGAYEQYF.

The genes are TRBV5-1 and TRBJ2-7; TRBD1 agrees at 10 bases. Germline loops: CDR1 SGHRS, CDR2 YFSETQ. The CDR3 extends over 15 amino acids. Unmatched junction bases numbered 4, after V lost 2 bases and J lost 2 bases. CDR3 loop: CASSLDGTGAYEQYF. CDR3 DNA: TGCGCCAGCAGCTTAGACGGGACAGGGGCCTACGAGCAGTACTTC.

The J gene is TRBJ1-3, the V gene TRBV27; a weak D match, TRBD1 (5 bases). CDR3 length equals 15 residues. From germline, CDR1 is MNHEY and CDR2 SMNVEV (reference sequence). Trimming pared 6 bases from V and 3 bases from J, leaving 15 bases between. The CDR3 protein is CASRDLQAFGNTIYF. The CDR3 nucleotides read TGTGCCAGCAGAGATCTACAGGCTTTTGGAAACACCATATATTTT.

The sample holds a few counts of this clonotype. This chain joins TRBV24-1 and TRBJ2-1; 10 bases fit TRBD2. J was trimmed by 7 bases and V by 7 bases; bases with no gene match: 9. This CDR3 region has 15 residues. CDR1 and CDR2 (germline): KGHDR, SFDVKD. The CDR3 here is CATSIAGGPRNEQFF. The CDR3 DNA follows: TGTGCCACCAGCATAGCGGGAGGCCCCCGGAATGAGCAGTTCTTC.

About this clonotype itself: Compared with germline, one end of the junction differs, possibly owing to a read error. The chain couples TRBV7-7 to TRBJ1-1; D is unresolved. The length of the CDR3 is 14 residues. Per the germline V gene, CDR1 is SSHAT and CDR2 is FNYEAQ (reference sequence). DNA of the CDR3: TGTGCTAGCAGCTTAACGGCCGGCCTAATCGAAGCTTTCTTT. This codes for CASSLTAGLIEAFF. Full variable domain (remainder filled in from reference TRBV7-7 and TRBJ1-1): GAGVSQSPRYKVTKRGQDVTLRCDPISSHATLYWYQQALGQGPEFLTYFNYEAQPDKSGLPSDRFSAERPEGSISTLTIQRTEQRDSAMYRCASSLTAGLIEAFFGQGTRLTVV.

This clonotype appeared a few times. This chain uses TRBV15 with TRBJ2-7, with TRBD1 matching 8 bases. The CDR3 covers 15 residues. The germline V gene encodes CDR1 LNHNV and CDR2 YYDKDF (reference sequence). The trim removed 5 bases at V and 2 bases at J, leaving 8 bases unmatched. CDR3 sequence: CATSVNRGKAYEQYF. The CDR3 coding sequence is TGTGCCACCAGCGTCAACAGGGGGAAAGCCTACGAGCAGTACTTC.

The sample holds a few counts of this clonotype. V is TRBV28 and J is TRBJ2-7; TRBD1 matches 9 bases. The V gene's germline CDR1 is MDHEN and CDR2 SYDVKM. V lost 4 bases, J lost 6 bases, and 7 bases stayed unmatched. The CDR3 totals 14 residues. The DNA for the CDR3 is TGTGCCAGCAGTTCGACCGGGACAGGGTTCGAGCAGTACTTC. It translates to CASSSTGTGFEQYF.

The V call is TRBV25-1, the J call TRBJ1-2; D gene uncertain. With 1 base removed from V and 4 bases from J, the gap between germline ends came to 10 bases. The germline gives CDR1 MGHDK, CDR2 SYGVNS. This CDR3 is 14 amino acids long. Here the CDR3 reads CASSESGRIYGYTF. The CDR3 DNA reads TGTGCCAGCAGTGAATCGGGTCGGATCTATGGCTACACCTTC.

The chain couples TRBV6-5 to TRBJ2-1; possibly TRBD1 for D (5 bases). The CDR3 is 15 amino acids. CDR1 is MNHEY, CDR2 SVGAGI, per germline. V was shortened by 7 bases and J by 9 bases, with 22 bases between the two germline ends. The chain's CDR3 is CASTPSTWLQAEQFF. In DNA, the CDR3 is TGTGCCAGCACTCCTTCAACTTGGTTACAGGCTGAGCAGTTCTTC.

This sequence joins TRBV29-1 and TRBJ2-3, with unresolved D. The V and J ends lost 5 bases and 5 bases respectively, with 26 bases between them. The CDR3 has 17 amino acids. Germline assignment: CDR1 SQVTM and CDR2 ANQGSEA. The CDR3 nucleotides are TGCAGCGTTTCACCGCAAACCCTTAGGCCAGTCGGAGATACGCAGTATTTT. This codes for CSVSPQTLRPVGDTQYF.

This clonotype was seen a few times. The chain uses TRBV4-1 and TRBJ1-2; the match to TRBD1 covers 7 bases. The trim removed 4 bases at V and 0 bases at J, leaving 8 bases unmatched. The CDR3 has 16 residues. Germline lookup yields CDR1 MGHRA and CDR2 YSYEKL. The CDR3 DNA reads TGCGCCAGCAGCCTCGGGACAGCCTATACTAACTATGGCTACACCTTC. Protein: CASSLGTAYTNYGYTF.

This chain links TRBV12-3 or TRBV12-4 with TRBJ1-1; TRBD1 might be the D (6 bases). Trimming shortened V by 5 bases and J by 3 bases, and 16 bases separated the two germline ends. This CDR3 has 15 amino acids. Here the CDR3 DNA reads TGTGCCAGCAGTCCCCGGGGTCACAGGGACACTGAAGCTTTCTTT. Its translation: CASSPRGHRDTEAFF.

The chain combines TRBV4-1 with TRBJ2-1, with D possibly TRBD2 on 6 matching bases. Trimming pared 3 bases from V and 3 bases from J, leaving 24 bases between. The germline V gene has CDR1 MGHRA and CDR2 YSYEKL. The CDR3 has 19 residues. Here the CDR3 DNA reads TGCGCCAGCAGCCACAGCCTACGAGGAGGGGCAAATCTCTACAATGAGCAGTTCTTC. It yields the protein CASSHSLRGGANLYNEQFF.

The chain couples TRBV6-5 to TRBJ2-7, with TRBD2 matching 13 bases. The length of the CDR3 is 15 residues. Trimming took 5 bases from V and 2 from J; bases not matched to a gene: 3. Germline assignment: CDR1 MNHEY and CDR2 SVGAGI. As DNA, the CDR3 is TGTGCCAGCAGTCGACTAGCGGGAGGAGCCTACGAGCAGTACTTC. Protein sequence: CASSRLAGGAYEQYF.

CDR3 DNA sequence: TGTGCCAGCAGTTTAGGGGGAGCGAGGGAGCAGTTCTTC. Protein sequence: CASSLGGAREQFF. This chain links TRBV12-3 or TRBV12-4 with TRBJ2-1; a weak D match, TRBD2 (5 bases). Trimming shortened V by 1 base and J by 10 bases, and 11 bases separated the two germline ends. The length of the CDR3 is 13 residues.